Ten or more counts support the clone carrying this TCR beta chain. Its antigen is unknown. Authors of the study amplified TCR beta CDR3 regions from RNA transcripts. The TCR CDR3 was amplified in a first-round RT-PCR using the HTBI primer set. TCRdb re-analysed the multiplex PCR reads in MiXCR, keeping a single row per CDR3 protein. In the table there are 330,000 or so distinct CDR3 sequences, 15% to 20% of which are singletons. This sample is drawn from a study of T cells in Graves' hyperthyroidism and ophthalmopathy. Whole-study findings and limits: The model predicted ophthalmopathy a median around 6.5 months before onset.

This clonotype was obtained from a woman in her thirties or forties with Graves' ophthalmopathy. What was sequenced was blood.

The CDR3 DNA reads TGCAGTGCTAGTCTGGACCAAGAGACCCAGTACTTC. Translating gives CSASLDQETQYF. The chain links TRBV20-1 to TRBJ2-5, with unresolved D. V shed 3 bases and J shed 0 bases, with 5 bases lying between them. This CDR3 is 12 amino acids long. CDR1 and CDR2 from the germline V gene are DFQATT and SNEGSKA (reference sequence).